One and the same sample provided the 9 T cell receptor beta chains below, sequenced in a study of circulating CD8 cells and anti-PD-1 response in melanoma (dated by TCRdb to the early 2020s). Four subsets defined by PD-1 and/or TIGIT were sorted from live CD3+CD8+TCRalphabeta+ cells on a BD FACSAria II cell sorter. The listed sequencing device is NextSeq 500. The QIAseq Immune Repertoire RNA Library Kit, Human TCR Panel was used to prepare TCR libraries from approximately 15 ng of total RNA. TCRdb redid the processing of the public reads, applying fastp at Q25 and MiXCR, and retained in-frame beta chains. CDR3 protein duplicates are merged, each entry listing the most common genes and DNA. The sample yields some 1,300 distinct CDR3 sequences; around 6% were counted once. About a tenth of the sample lies in the top ten. This specimen consisted of CD8+ T cells from PBMCs, obtained at baseline or after one month of anti-PD-1 therapy (not recorded which). The origin of the receptors is a human donor with melanoma.

This clonotype qualifies as medium-sized (0.01 to 0.1%). CDR3: CASSPGQQNTEAFF. The CDR3 DNA reads TGCGCCAGCAGCCCCGGACAGCAGAACACTGAAGCTTTCTTT. This chain joins TRBV4-1 and TRBJ1-1; D is possibly TRBD1 (6 bases). Deletions cut 4 bases from V and 1 base from J, with 10 bases between. Germline values: CDR1 MGHRA, CDR2 YSYEKL. The CDR3 runs 14 residues.

By proportion, this clonotype is large (0.1 to 1%). The rearrangement joins TRBV19 to TRBJ2-3; 10 positions match TRBD1. The CDR3 has 15 amino acids. The V and J ends lost 8 bases and 5 bases, in that order; junction bases with no gene match: 10. CDR1 and CDR2 (germline): LNHDA, SQIVND (reference sequence). CDR3 DNA sequence: TGTGCCAGTTCCCAGACAGGGGGCGCAGTAGATACGCAGTATTTT. Its translation is CASSQTGGAVDTQYF.

This clonotype is labeled large. The V and J genes are TRBV24-1 and TRBJ2-5; D is perhaps TRBD1 (6 bases). Trimming pared 2 bases from V and 0 bases from J, leaving 6 bases between. The CDR3 runs to 14 residues. Germline V gives CDR1 KGHDR, CDR2 SFDVKD. The CDR3 here is CATSDYRDQETQYF. The DNA of the CDR3 is TGTGCCACCAGTGATTACAGGGACCAAGAGACCCAGTACTTC.

Note on this clonotype: A much larger clone differs by one base, so this may be a read error. V gene TRBV5-4 combines with J gene TRBJ2-7; 16 bases are shared with TRBD2. The CDR3 consists of 16 residues. V shed 4 bases and J 3 bases; nucleotides not matched to a gene: 4. The germline V gene has CDR1 SGHNT and CDR2 YYREEE (reference sequence). In DNA form, the CDR3 reads TGTGCCAGCAGCGGGACTAGCGGGGGGGCGAACTACGAGCAGTACTTC. Translating it yields CASSGTSGGANYEQYF.

Relative to its sample, this clonotype is medium-sized. This may stem from a read error, because a much larger clone lies one nucleotide away. V and J are TRBV28 and TRBJ2-1; weak D call: TRBD2 (5 bases). The CDR3 is 15 amino acids. Germline-derived CDR1 and CDR2 are MDHEN and SYDVKM. The V end was cut by 5 bases, the J end by 0 bases, with 11 bases between. DNA for the CDR3: TGTGCCAGCAGTCGGGGTGGAAGCTCCTACAATGAGCAGTTCTTC. It yields the protein CASSRGGSSYNEQFF.

This clonotype was found a few times. This may be a read error: a much more frequent sequence differs by one nucleotide. V is TRBV5-4 and J is TRBJ2-2, with TRBD2 identical over 9 bases. Trimming cost V 7 bases and J 6 bases; bases outside gene matches: 10. The CDR3 contains 15 residues. The germline CDR1 and CDR2 sequences are SGHNT and YYREEE (reference sequence). The CDR3 sequence: CASESGGPGAGELFF. The CDR3 nucleotides are TGTGCCAGCGAAAGCGGGGGGCCAGGAGCCGGGGAGCTGTTTTTT.

This clonotype was counted only a few times. This chain uses TRBV4-1 with TRBJ2-2; maybe TRBD1 (6 bases). CDR1 is MGHRA, CDR2 YSYEKL, per germline. V was clipped by 5 bases and J by 2 bases, with 12 bases between them. This CDR3 region has 15 residues. For the CDR3, the DNA is TGCGCCAGCAGCTACGGACAGCCAAACACCGGGGAGCTGTTTTTT. Translating it yields CASSYGQPNTGELFF.

This clonotype is categorized as medium-sized (0.01 to 0.1%). The chain links TRBV12-3 or TRBV12-4 to TRBJ2-3; 12 bases agree with TRBD2. J was trimmed by 4 bases and V by 5 bases; bases with no gene match: 4. The CDR3 is 15 residues long. CDR3 protein: CASSTTSGGADTQYF. The CDR3 coding sequence is TGTGCCAGCAGTACGACTAGCGGGGGAGCAGATACGCAGTATTTT.

Within the sample, this clonotype is large. The chain couples TRBV6-1 to TRBJ1-6; 10 nucleotides align to TRBD1. Germline assignment: CDR1 MNHNS and CDR2 SASEGT. The CDR3 spans 15 residues. With V trimmed by 0 bases and J by 7 bases, 0 bases remained unmatched. The CDR3 spells CASSEATGGNSPLHF. The CDR3 coding sequence is TGTGCCAGCAGTGAAGCGACAGGGGGCAATTCACCCCTCCACTTT.